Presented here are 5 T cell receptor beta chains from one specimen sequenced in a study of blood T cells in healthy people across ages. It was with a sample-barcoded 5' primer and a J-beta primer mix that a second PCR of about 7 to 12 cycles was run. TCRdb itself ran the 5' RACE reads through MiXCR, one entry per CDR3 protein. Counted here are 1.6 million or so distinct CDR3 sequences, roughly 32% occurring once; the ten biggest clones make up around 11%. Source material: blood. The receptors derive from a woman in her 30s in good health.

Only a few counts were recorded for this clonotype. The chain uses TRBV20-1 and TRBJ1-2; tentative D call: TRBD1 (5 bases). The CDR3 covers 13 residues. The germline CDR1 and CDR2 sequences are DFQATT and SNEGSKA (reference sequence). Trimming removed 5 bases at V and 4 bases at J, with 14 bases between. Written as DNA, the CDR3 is TGCAGTGCTCCAGTGATGGGGACCTATGGCTACACCTTC. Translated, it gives CSAPVMGTYGYTF.

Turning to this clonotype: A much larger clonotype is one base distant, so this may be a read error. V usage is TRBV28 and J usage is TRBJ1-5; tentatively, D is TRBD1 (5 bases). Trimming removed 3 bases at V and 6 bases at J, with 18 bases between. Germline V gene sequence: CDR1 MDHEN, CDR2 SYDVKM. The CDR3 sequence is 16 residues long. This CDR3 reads CASSFIGDGSSQPQHF. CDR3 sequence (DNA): TGTGCCAGCAGTTTTATAGGGGACGGGAGTAGTCAGCCCCAGCATTTT.

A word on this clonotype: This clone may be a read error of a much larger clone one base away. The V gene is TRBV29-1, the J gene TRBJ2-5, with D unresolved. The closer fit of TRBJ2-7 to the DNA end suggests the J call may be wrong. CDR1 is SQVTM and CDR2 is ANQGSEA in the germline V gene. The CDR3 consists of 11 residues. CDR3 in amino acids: CGASRANEQYF. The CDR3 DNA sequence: TGCGGCGCCTCTCGGGCTAACGAGCAGTACTTC.

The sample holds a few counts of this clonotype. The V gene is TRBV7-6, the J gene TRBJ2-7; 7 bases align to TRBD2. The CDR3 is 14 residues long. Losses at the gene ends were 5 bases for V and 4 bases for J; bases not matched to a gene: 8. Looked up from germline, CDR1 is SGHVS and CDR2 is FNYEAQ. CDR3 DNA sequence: TGTGCCAGCAGCCCTAGCCCGGGGGGTTACGAGCAGTACTTC. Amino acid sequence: CASSPSPGGYEQYF.

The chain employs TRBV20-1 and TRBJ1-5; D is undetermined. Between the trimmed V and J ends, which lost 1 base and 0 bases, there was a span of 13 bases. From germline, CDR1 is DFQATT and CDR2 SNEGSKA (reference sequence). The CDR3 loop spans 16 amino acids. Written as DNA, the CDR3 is TGCAGTGCTAGAGTAGGCAGACTAAATAGCAATCAGCCCCAGCATTTT. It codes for CSARVGRLNSNQPQHF.